The source of this T cell receptor beta chain is a study of technical replicates of blood from a handful of donors. The method was immunoSEQ multiplex PCR; TCRdb's version includes in-frame clones alone and lacks a portion of them. The table records about 81,000 clones, approximately 96% of them present only once. CDR3 length equals 14 residues. Looked up from germline, CDR1 is MDHEN and CDR2 is SYDVKM. V was clipped by 1 base and J by 8 bases, with 11 bases between them. The chain carries TRBV28 and TRBJ1-4; D gene unclear. The TCR comes from a human donor in good health. Source material: T cells isolated from PBMCs. CDR3 sequence: CASSLLRSGEKLFF. As DNA, the CDR3 is TGTGCCAGCAGTTTATTAAGGAGCGGGGAAAAACTGTTTTTT.